The source of this TCR beta chain is a study of CD8+ T cells in alopecia areata. Whole-study context: Treated patients received oral tofacitinib, 5 to 10 mg twice daily. General study findings and limits: Scalp and blood retained many expanded lesional clones during tofacitinib.

With respect to this clone: Its antigen is not known.

The sequencing template was cDNA reverse transcribed from extracted RNA. This table comes from immunoSEQ multiplex PCR, and its TCRdb copy is limited to in-frame clones, with some not included. The table shows over 120,000 clones, with roughly 54% occurring only once. Germline assignment: CDR1 MNHEY and CDR2 SVGAGI. The CDR3 runs to 13 residues. The V segment lost 6 bases and the J segment 7 bases; nucleotides outside the gene matches: 5. Indicated treatment: oral pan-JAK inhibitor, 5-10 mg twice daily. Sorting from PBMCs produced CD4+ and CD8+ T cells. This sequence joins TRBV6-5 and TRBJ2-5, with 10 bases aligning to TRBD1. The sequences come from CD8+ T cells sorted from blood, collected at week 4, from a patient treated with tofacitinib. The clonotype originates from a human donor with alopecia areata. The CDR3 is CASRGDRGATQYF. CDR3 coding DNA: TGTGCCAGCAGGGGGGACAGGGGAGCGACCCAGTACTTC.